These 31 T cell receptor beta chains were sequenced from one sample in a study of blood T cells in healthy people across ages (dated by TCRdb to between 2015 and 2017). Library preparation was by 5' RACE. Sequenced on an Illumina HiSeq 2500. A second PCR of about 6 to 12 cycles was run with a J-beta primer mix and a sample-barcoded 5' primer. TCRdb trimmed the raw reads at Q25, called clones with MiXCR and kept productive beta chains. For every CDR3 protein sequence, its rows merge into one entry that carries the most common genes and DNA. In this sample the table shows approximately 690,000 distinct CDR3 sequences, 45% to 65% of which occur a single time. The leading ten clones occupy over 30% of the sample. Material for sequencing was blood. The origin of the receptors is a man aged 60 to 75 in good health.

This clonotype turned up a few times. V usage is TRBV7-8 and J usage is TRBJ2-7; 8 bases agree with TRBD2. Germline V gene lookup returns CDR1 SGHVS and CDR2 FQNEAQ. The CDR3 length is 14 residues. V trimming: 2 bases; J trimming: 3 bases; junction bases outside the gene matches: 3. For the CDR3, the DNA is TGTGCCAGCAGCTTACCGGGAGGGCTCTACGAGCAGTACTTC. Its translation is CASSLPGGLYEQYF. Drawing the rest from reference TRBV7-8 and TRBJ2-7, the complete variable domain is GAGVSQSPRYKVAKRGQDVALRCDPISGHVSLFWYQQALGQGPEFLTYFQNEAQLDKSGLPSDRFFAERPEGSVSTLKIQRTQQEDSAVYLCASSLPGGLYEQYFGPGTRLTVT.

The table lists this clonotype with a few counts. The gene calls are TRBV10-3 and TRBJ2-7; no clear D gene. The CDR3 contains 12 residues. The V gene lost 4 bases and the J gene lost 4 bases, with 8 bases spanning the gap. CDR1 and CDR2 from the germline V gene are ENHRY and SYGVKD. CDR3 bases: TGTGCCATCAGTGCCCGGGCGTACGAGCAGTACTTC. The encoded protein is CAISARAYEQYF.

Note on this clonotype: A much more abundant neighbour one base away suggests this may be a read error. CDR3 DNA: TGTGCCAGCAGACCCGACAGGGCCCATCGCTACACCTTC. Its protein is CASRPDRAHRYTF. This sequence joins TRBV6-2 or TRBV6-3 and TRBJ1-2, with TRBD1 matching over 7 bases. Germline CDR1 reads MNHEY; CDR2 reads SVGEGT. V lost 6 bases and J lost 9; bases outside the gene matches: 10. The CDR3 extends over 13 amino acids.

This clonotype was seen more than once but under ten times. The CDR3 sequence: CASRTLNQETQYF. DNA of the CDR3: TGTGCCAGCCGAACCCTGAACCAAGAGACCCAGTACTTC. The rearrangement links TRBV11-1 to TRBJ2-5; D ambiguous. Trimming removed 8 bases at V and 0 bases at J, with 10 bases between. Germline CDR1 reads SGHAT; CDR2 reads FQDESV (reference sequence). This CDR3 has 13 residues. The full variable domain, in which reference TRBV11-1 and TRBJ2-5 provide the parts outside the CDR3, is EAEVAQSPRYKITEKSQAVAFWCDPISGHATLYWYRQILGQGPELLVQFQDESVVDDSQLPKDRFSAERLKGVDSTLKIQPAELGDSAMYLCASRTLNQETQYFGPGTRLLVL.

About this clonotype: A much larger clone differs by one base, so this may be a read error. The chain has TRBV15 and TRBJ2-2, with D perhaps being TRBD1 or TRBD2 (6 bases each). Germline values: CDR1 LNHNV, CDR2 YYDKDF (reference sequence). The germline V and J ends were trimmed by 0 bases and 0 bases, with 11 bases remaining between them. The CDR3 extends over 17 amino acids. In nucleotides, the CDR3 is TGTGCCACCAGCAGAGATGCGGGACATCCGAACACCGGGGAGCTGTTTTTT. This encodes CATSRDAGHPNTGELFF.

This chain links TRBV6-5 with TRBJ1-6; TRBD1 might be the D (6 bases). Germline CDR1 reads MNHEY; CDR2 reads SVGAGI. CDR3 length: 15 amino acids. The ends were cut back, 7 bases at V and 4 bases at J, with 14 bases in the middle. Here the CDR3 DNA reads TGTGCCAGCAAGCAGACAGGCCATTATAATTCACCCCTCCACTTT. It translates to CASKQTGHYNSPLHF.

The J gene is TRBJ2-6, the V gene TRBV5-1; D is unclear. The CDR3 loop spans 17 amino acids. Trimming stripped 1 base from V and 0 bases from J, with 11 bases between. Germline V gives CDR1 SGHRS, CDR2 YFSETQ. In nucleotides, the CDR3 is TGCGCCAGCAGCTTGTTCTTCTCCCGCTCTGGGGCCAACGTCCTGACTTTC. It translates to CASSLFFSRSGANVLTF.

This clonotype was counted a few times. V usage is TRBV20-1 and J usage is TRBJ1-6; possibly TRBD1 for D (5 bases). Germline V gives CDR1 DFQATT, CDR2 SNEGSKA (reference sequence). The CDR3 consists of 14 residues. Deletions cut 6 bases from V and 0 bases from J, with 9 bases between. The CDR3 nucleotides are TGCAGTGCGGGACTGAGCTCCTATAATTCACCCCTCCACTTT. It specifies CSAGLSSYNSPLHF.

This clonotype showed up just once. The chain combines TRBV12-3 or TRBV12-4 with TRBJ2-5, with TRBD2 matching 8 bases. The CDR3 has 14 amino acids. Trimming took 7 bases from V and 3 from J; bases not matched to a gene: 7. The CDR3 here is CASTFGGVEETQYF. The CDR3 DNA reads TGTGCCAGCACCTTCGGGGGGGTCGAAGAGACCCAGTACTTC.

The V call is TRBV6-6, the J call TRBJ2-2, with no clear D. CDR3 length: 14 residues. The germline gives CDR1 MNHNY, CDR2 SVGAGI (reference sequence). The ends were cut back, 0 bases at V and 0 bases at J, with 2 bases in the middle. The CDR3 sequence: CASSYSPNTGELFF. The CDR3 bases are TGTGCCAGCAGTTACTCCCCGAACACCGGGGAGCTGTTTTTT.

A few counts support this clonotype. This chain uses TRBV10-3 with TRBJ2-1, with 10 bases that match TRBD1. The germline V gene encodes CDR1 ENHRY and CDR2 SYGVKD. After removal of 10 bases from V and 3 bases from J, the junction contained 3 bases not matched to a gene. This CDR3 spans 13 amino acids. CDR3 residues: CATRTGGYNEQFF. CDR3 DNA: TGTGCCACCCGGACAGGGGGCTACAATGAGCAGTTCTTC.

This chain connects TRBV2 to TRBJ1-2; 7 bases are a match to TRBD1. This CDR3 contains 14 residues. Germline values: CDR1 SNHLY, CDR2 FYNNEI. Trimming took 7 bases from V and 5 from J; bases not matched to a gene: 10. As DNA, the CDR3 is TGTGCCAGCACCCCGGACAGGATGCAATATGGCTACACCTTC. Protein sequence: CASTPDRMQYGYTF.

The sample holds a few counts of this clonotype. The chain's CDR3 is CASSWDRDEQFF. The CDR3 DNA reads TGTGCCAGCAGCTGGGACAGGGATGAGCAGTTCTTC. V usage is TRBV6-5 and J usage is TRBJ2-1; 9 bases line up with TRBD1. The V gene end was trimmed by 6 bases and the J gene end by 8 bases; junction bases not matched to a gene: 2. The CDR3 consists of 12 residues. Germline loops: CDR1 MNHEY, CDR2 SVGAGI.

This rearrangement joins TRBV9 to TRBJ2-1, with D possibly matching TRBD1 (6 bases). Trimming took off 3 bases at V and 3 bases at J, with 13 bases between the two ends. Germline values: CDR1 SGDLS, CDR2 YYNGEE. The CDR3 is 15 amino acids. The CDR3: CASSAGAQGYNEQFF. The CDR3 DNA reads as TGTGCCAGCAGCGCTGGGGCACAGGGCTACAATGAGCAGTTCTTC.

V usage is TRBV29-1 and J usage is TRBJ1-1, with D perhaps TRBD1 (5 bases). The V end lost 4 bases, the J end lost 4 bases, and 16 bases lay between the germline ends. The CDR3 runs to 14 residues. Per germline, CDR1 SQVTM and CDR2 ANQGSEA. The CDR3, as DNA: TGCAGCGTTGGGGCAGGGATAAGGGGCACTGAAGCTTTCTTT. Translation gives CSVGAGIRGTEAFF.

The chain carries TRBV20-1 and TRBJ2-1; TRBD1 agrees at 7 bases. Germline CDR1 and CDR2: DFQATT and SNEGSKA (reference sequence). There are 12 residues in the CDR3. Trimming took 4 bases from V and 8 from J; bases not matched to a gene: 5. CDR3: CSATRQGHEQFF. The CDR3 nucleotides are TGCAGTGCTACCCGACAGGGCCATGAGCAGTTCTTC.

This clonotype was observed at least ten times. V and J are TRBV29-1 and TRBJ1-2; D might be TRBD1 (6 bases). From germline, CDR1 is SQVTM and CDR2 ANQGSEA. The CDR3 has 16 amino acids. Trimming took 1 base from V and 0 from J, leaving 15 bases between them. CDR3 sequence reads: CSVEVGTWTANYGYTF. CDR3 DNA sequence: TGCAGCGTTGAAGTAGGGACATGGACGGCTAACTATGGCTACACCTTC. Based on the CDR3 plus reference TRBV29-1 and TRBJ1-2, the full variable domain is SAVISQKPSRDICQRGTSLTIQCQVDSQVTMMFWYRQQPGQSLTLIATANQGSEATYESGFVIDKFPISRPNLTFSTLTVSNMSPEDSSIYLCSVEVGTWTANYGYTFGSGTRLTVV.

The rearrangement links TRBV7-9 to TRBJ2-1, with D possibly called TRBD1 or TRBD2 (5 bases each). Per germline, CDR1 SEHNR and CDR2 FQNEAQ (reference sequence). V was shortened by 1 base and J by 5 bases, with 18 bases between the two germline ends. There are 17 residues in the CDR3. The CDR3, as DNA: TGTGCCAGCAGCTTAGTTCGGGGCTTGGGCCCCAACAATGAGCAGTTCTTC. This sequence encodes CASSLVRGLGPNNEQFF.

This chain links TRBV20-1 with TRBJ2-2; unclear D gene. V was cut by 1 base and J by 4 bases, with 13 bases left in between. Per germline, CDR1 DFQATT and CDR2 SNEGSKA (reference sequence). The CDR3 runs 15 residues. The CDR3 coding sequence is TGCAGTGCTAGAGGAGAAGGGATGATCACCGGGGAGCTGTTTTTT. This translates into CSARGEGMITGELFF.

The chain employs TRBV24-1 and TRBJ2-3, with D maybe TRBD2 (6 bases). The CDR3 spans 12 residues. The V and J ends lost 1 base and 8 bases respectively, with 6 bases between them. Germline V lookup: CDR1 KGHDR, CDR2 SFDVKD. The CDR3 DNA reads TGTGCCACCAGTGATTTCGGGGGTACGCAGTATTTT. It yields the protein CATSDFGGTQYF.

About this clonotype: Its ends do not fully match the called genes, so a read error is possible. The rearrangement uses TRBV10-3 and TRBJ2-5; 8 bases line up with TRBD1. The germline gives CDR1 ENHRY, CDR2 SYGVKD. CDR3 length equals 14 residues. The CDR3 coding sequence is TGTGCCACCGCGGGACAGGTCTACCAGGAGACCCAGTACTTC. This encodes CATAGQVYQETQYF.

Notes on this clonotype: One end of the junction varies from germline; a read error may be responsible. The J gene is TRBJ2-1, the V gene TRBV9; TRBD2 matches at 11 bases. CDR1 and CDR2 from the germline V gene are SGDLS and YYNGEE. The CDR3 spans 15 residues. In DNA form, the CDR3 reads TGTGCCAGTAGCCCTACTAGCGGGGGTTACAATGAGCGGTTCTTC. Protein sequence: CASSPTSGGYNERFF. Drawing the rest from reference TRBV9 and TRBJ2-1, the complete variable domain is DSGVTQTPKHLITATGQRVTLRCSPRSGDLSVYWYQQSLDQGLQFLIQYYNGEERAKGNILERFSAQQFPDLHSELNLSSLELGDSALYFCASSPTSGGYNERFFGPGTRLTVL.

This sequence joins TRBV7-2 and TRBJ2-1, with D possibly TRBD1 on 6 matching bases. Trimming took 5 bases from V and 10 from J, leaving 21 bases between them. Germline CDR1 is SGHTA and CDR2 is FQGNSA. This CDR3 is 15 amino acids long. The CDR3 DNA reads TGTGCCAGCAGCCCAACGGGACAAGGCCCCAGGGAGCAGTTCTTC. It translates to CASSPTGQGPREQFF.

This clonotype appeared a few times. The rearrangement uses TRBV18 and TRBJ2-7; D possibly corresponds to TRBD2 (5 bases). Germline V CDR1 and CDR2: KGHSH, LQKENI. This CDR3 spans 13 amino acids. V was shortened by 6 bases and J by 3 bases, with 12 bases between the two germline ends. The CDR3, as DNA: TGTGCCAGCTCCCGGTCCGGGGTCTACGAGCAGTACTTC. Its protein is CASSRSGVYEQYF.

V gene TRBV4-2 combines with J gene TRBJ2-3, with D hard to call. The CDR3 consists of 15 residues. The V gene's germline CDR1 is LGHNA and CDR2 YNFKEQ. The V gene lost 0 bases and the J gene lost 2 bases, with 9 bases spanning the gap. CDR3 protein: CASSQEGPPTDTQYF. The CDR3 DNA sequence: TGTGCCAGCAGCCAAGAAGGACCCCCCACAGATACGCAGTATTTT.

This clonotype was found a few times. CDR3 nucleotides: TGCGCCAGCAGCCAAGCTGGGGCCTACGAGCAGTACTTC. It translates to CASSQAGAYEQYF. The chain links TRBV4-1 to TRBJ2-7; no reliable D call. CDR1 is MGHRA and CDR2 is YSYEKL in the germline V gene. Trimming pared 1 base from V and 2 bases from J, leaving 6 bases between. CDR3 length: 13 amino acids.

J is TRBJ2-1 and V is TRBV6-2 or TRBV6-3; possible D gene TRBD1, 6 bases. The V gene lost 6 bases and the J gene lost 2 bases, with 11 bases spanning the gap. Germline V gene data show CDR1 as MNHEY and CDR2 as SVGEGT. The CDR3 covers 14 residues. CDR3 sequence reads: CASSRQATYNEQFF. The DNA of the CDR3 is TGTGCCAGCAGCCGACAGGCCACCTACAATGAGCAGTTCTTC.

In nucleotides, the CDR3 is TGTGCCAGCTCACCGGGGGCAACTGAAGCTTTCTTT. Translated, it gives CASSPGATEAFF. The chain joins TRBV18 to TRBJ1-1; TRBD1 is a possible D gene (6 bases). This CDR3 comprises 12 residues. The V end was cut by 3 bases, the J end by 5 bases, with 7 bases between. The germline CDR1 and CDR2 sequences are KGHSH and LQKENI.

This clonotype showed up just a few times. V usage is TRBV15 and J usage is TRBJ2-1, with D possibly being TRBD2 (6 bases). Germline assignment: CDR1 LNHNV and CDR2 YYDKDF (reference sequence). V was trimmed by 3 bases and J by 5 bases, leaving 11 bases between them. The CDR3 totals 14 residues. The CDR3 DNA reads TGTGCCACCAGCAGGGAGGGAATCCACAATGAGCAGTTCTTC. This encodes CATSREGIHNEQFF.

This clonotype was seen a few times. The V and J genes are TRBV20-1 and TRBJ2-5; 10 bases are a match to TRBD2. J was trimmed by 2 bases and V by 4 bases; bases with no gene match: 7. The CDR3 has 15 residues. Germline V gene lookup returns CDR1 DFQATT and CDR2 SNEGSKA (reference sequence). CDR3 sequence: CSATPPAGGQETQYF. For the CDR3, the DNA is TGCAGTGCTACCCCACCAGCGGGGGGGCAAGAGACCCAGTACTTC.

The rearrangement links TRBV4-2 to TRBJ2-5, with TRBD1 matching over 7 bases. CDR3 length equals 16 residues. From germline, CDR1 is LGHNA and CDR2 YNFKEQ. The junction had 6 bases not matched to a gene; V was cut back by 0 bases and J by 2 bases. CDR3 amino acids: CASSQDSGQIQETQYF. CDR3 DNA: TGTGCCAGCAGCCAAGATTCGGGACAGATACAAGAGACCCAGTACTTC.